The present T cell receptor beta chain was sequenced within a study of cytomegalovirus exposure and HLA in healthy donors (dated by TCRdb to the late 2010s). About the full investigation: According to a later analysis, one platform produced both the roughly 120 validation repertoires and the 670 or so repertoires of the first cohort. The study aimed to test whether signatures of past pathogen exposure could be identified by cataloging public T cell receptors. To predict cytomegalovirus infection status, the study combined high-throughput TCR immunosequencing, statistical association of individual TCRs with disease status, and machine learning. In addition to the first cohort of several hundred subjects, a separate validation cohort of 130 or so different subjects was used.

Results the study describes overall, beyond this receptor: It was suggested by the authors that the approach could potentially be generalized to other disease states and immunological phenotypes. Most TCR sequences were observed very rarely across donors, whereas some public TCRs were present in many individuals. In vitro tests confirmed that a few of the cytomegalovirus-associated TCR beta chains recognize cytomegalovirus antigens. A later analysis found that TCRs clustered in the first cohort also tended to co-occur in the 95 to 150 validation repertoires, with approximately 95% of cluster scores above 0. In the study, about 150 TCR beta chains were listed as associated with cytomegalovirus. Cytomegalovirus status was reported to be diagnosed by the classifier with high specificity and sensitivity in both the original and validation cohorts. A later analysis lacked HLA typing for the validation cohort, so it scored co-occurrence in that cohort across all 120 repertoires.

V loses 9 bases at its end and J loses 4 bases; junction bases beyond the gene matches: 10. For CDR1 and CDR2, the germline V gene lists MNHEY and SVGAGI. The CDR3, cysteine through phenylalanine, is 15 amino acids long. The DNA shown is the 45-base CDR3, in frame from base 1. The donors were included in the validation cohort of over a hundred subjects, a group kept apart from the 666-subject first cohort. The method behind the library was the immunoSEQ multiplex PCR assay. The authors' analysis ran thus. To diagnose cytomegalovirus status from the catalog of TCR beta chain sequences, a statistical classification framework was built. Sourced from immuneACCESS, this table was stored by TCRdb with only in-frame sequences that have V and J called. A share of the clones is absent; for the studies checked, an unresolved V gene accounts for under half, and the remainder has no known explanation. For V, J and clone size, that table is used; D and trimming come from the DNA. The sample table lists approximately 88,000 clones, 96% of them with a count of one. The ten largest clones add up to about 1.3% of the sample.

Comment on this clone: Its antigen is not yet known. No qualities accompany the bases; no much larger clone lies one base away.

Material for sequencing was PBMCs. The source is a woman aged 18-29 years in good health and CMV-seronegative. This sequence uses TRBV6-5 and TRBJ2-2; the central 8 bases match TRBD1. CDR3 sequence: CASHGGTGLTGELFF. The DNA sequence follows: TGTGCCAGTCACGGCGGGACAGGTCTCACCGGGGAGCTGTTTTTT.